This T cell receptor beta chain was sequenced for a study of T cells in Graves' hyperthyroidism and ophthalmopathy. Between the trimmed V and J ends, which lost 5 bases and 16 bases, there was a span of 18 bases. Germline values: CDR1 MNHNS, CDR2 SASEGT. The length of the CDR3 is 13 residues. Patients aged 18 to 65 with hyperthyroidism were newly diagnosed, with duration under 2 months. Cells are PBMCs isolated from more than 8.5 ml of fresh blood. There are many counts of this clonotype. It was RNA transcripts that yielded the amplified TCR beta CDR3 regions. First-round RT-PCR of the TCR CDR3 relied on the HTBI primer set. TCRdb fed the multiplex PCR reads into MiXCR, producing one record per CDR3 protein. The repertoire holds fewer than 350,000 distinct CDR3 sequences, around 13% seen once, with 7.9% in the top ten.

The source of this sequence is a woman between 35 and 50 years old with Graves' hyperthyroidism. V is TRBV6-1 and J is TRBJ1-6; the D gene is possibly TRBD1 (6 bases). Source material: blood. The CDR3 here is CASSQTQGARLHF. The CDR3 DNA reads as TGTGCCAGCAGTCAGACACAGGGAGCGAGGCTCCACTTT.